Included here is one T cell receptor (beta chain) sequence, with context. Germline V CDR1 and CDR2: SQVTM, ANQGSEA. Trimming took off 7 bases at V and 4 bases at J, with 10 bases between the two ends. The CDR3 runs to 11 residues. The sample comes from a study of control samples from healthy donors and cancer patients. Sequencing was performed with immunoSEQ multiplex PCR; in TCRdb, only in-frame clones are kept and a portion is missing. The sample has 110,000 or so clones; 85% to 90% are singletons. This TCR was recovered from a man younger than 45 in good health. The sequencing sample was made of blood. The rearrangement joins TRBV29-1 to TRBJ1-1; no definite D call. The CDR3 nucleotides are TGCAGCGGCTATGGCGGCACTGAAGCTTTCTTT. It translates to CSGYGGTEAFF.